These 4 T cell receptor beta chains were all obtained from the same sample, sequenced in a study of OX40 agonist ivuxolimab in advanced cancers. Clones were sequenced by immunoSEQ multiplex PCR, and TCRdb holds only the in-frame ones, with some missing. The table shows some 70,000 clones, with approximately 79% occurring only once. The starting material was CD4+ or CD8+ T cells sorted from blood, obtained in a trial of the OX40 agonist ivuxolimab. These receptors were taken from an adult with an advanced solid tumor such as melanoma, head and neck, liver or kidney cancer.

CDR3 sequence: CASSLGPAGVTDTQYF. The CDR3 DNA reads TGTGCCAGCAGCTTAGGACCAGCGGGGGTCACAGATACGCAGTATTTT. V and J are TRBV7-6 and TRBJ2-3; 8 bases are a match to TRBD2. This CDR3 has 16 residues. CDR1 is SGHVS, CDR2 FNYEAQ, per germline. V dropped 1 base and J dropped 2; count of bases not matched to a gene: 5.

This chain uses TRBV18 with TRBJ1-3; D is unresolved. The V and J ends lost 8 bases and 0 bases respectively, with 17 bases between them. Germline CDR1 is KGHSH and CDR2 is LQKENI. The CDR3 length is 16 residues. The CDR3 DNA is TGTGCCAGCAGTAGAGCGGGCCAGAGCTCTGGAAACACCATATATTTT. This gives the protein CASSRAGQSSGNTIYF.

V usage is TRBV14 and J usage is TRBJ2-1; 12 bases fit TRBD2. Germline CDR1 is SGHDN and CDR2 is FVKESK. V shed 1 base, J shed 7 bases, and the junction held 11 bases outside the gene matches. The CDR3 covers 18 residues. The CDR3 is CASSQGRTSGTVWNEQFF. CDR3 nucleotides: TGTGCCAGCAGCCAAGGACGGACTAGCGGGACGGTTTGGAATGAGCAGTTCTTC.

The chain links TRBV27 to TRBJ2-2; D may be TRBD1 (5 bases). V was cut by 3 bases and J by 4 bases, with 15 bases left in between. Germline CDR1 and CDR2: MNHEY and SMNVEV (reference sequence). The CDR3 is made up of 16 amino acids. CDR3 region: CASSFYLGQSTGELFF. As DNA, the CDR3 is TGTGCCAGCAGTTTCTATCTGGGGCAGAGCACCGGGGAGCTGTTTTTT.